The 31 T cell receptor beta chains reported below all come from one sample, sequenced in a study of a mutant IDH1 vaccine in newly diagnosed glioma (dated by TCRdb to the early 2020s). The protocol used for the library was the immunoSEQ multiplex PCR assay. TCRdb took this table from immuneACCESS and kept in-frame rearrangements with V and J called. Such tables lack part of the clones; where checked against another copy, unresolved V genes explain under half of the gap, and the rest is unexplained. A total of some 50,000 clones appear in this sample, 65% of them only once. About 5% of the sample is in the top ten clones. Per the publication, the time point label means: week 47, end of study. A 20-mer mutant IDH1 peptide at 300 micrograms in Montanide made up each vaccine dose, which was injected subcutaneously together with topical imiquimod. No antigen has been assigned to these receptors. The sample was peripheral blood mononuclear cells (PBMCs), taken from a glioma patient whose treatment included an IDH1 peptide vaccine. All receptors come from a man between 35 and 55 years old with glioma. Some clones in this sample may be carry-over from other donors' samples.

This clone showed up just a few times. CDR3 protein: CASSESGVSYEQYF. The CDR3 region has the DNA TGCGCCAGCAGTGAATCGGGGGTTTCCTACGAGCAGTACTTC. The chain couples TRBV10-2 to TRBJ2-7; D might be TRBD2 (6 bases). Trimming cost V 3 bases and J 1 base, with 10 bases left between them. CDR3 length: 14 residues. Germline V gene data show CDR1 as WSHSY and CDR2 as SAAADI.

This clone came up a few times. V and J are TRBV6-6 and TRBJ1-5, with a tentative D call TRBD1 (6 bases). CDR1 and CDR2 from the germline V gene are MNHNY and SVGAGI (reference sequence). The CDR3 spans 15 residues. Trimming removed 7 bases from V and 0 bases from J, with 13 bases in between. The DNA for the CDR3 is TGTGCCAGCACTTCGGGGACAAATAGCAATCAGCCCCAGCATTTT. Residues: CASTSGTNSNQPQHF.

This clone showed up just a few times. The chain combines TRBV10-3 with TRBJ1-2; 12 bases are a match to TRBD1. CDR1 ENHRY and CDR2 SYGVKD come from the germline V gene. The J segment lost 6 bases and the V segment lost 10 bases, leaving 24 bases of the junction unmatched. The CDR3 length is 19 residues. The CDR3 nucleotides read TGTGCCACGGTCCCGGGACAGGGGGCGTCGAAGGAGCGTATAAATGGCTACACCTTC. This translates into CATVPGQGASKERINGYTF.

V and J are TRBV5-4 and TRBJ1-3; 7 bases are shared with TRBD1. The CDR3 totals 16 residues. V was pared by 0 bases and J by 4 bases, with 7 bases of the junction left unmatched. The germline CDR1 and CDR2 sequences are SGHNT and YYREEE (reference sequence). CDR3 region: CASSLGPTGVGNTIYF. DNA for the CDR3: TGTGCCAGCAGCTTGGGCCCTACAGGGGTCGGAAACACCATATATTTT.

This chain uses TRBV4-1 with TRBJ2-2, with 8 bases lining up with TRBD1. CDR1 is MGHRA and CDR2 is YSYEKL in the germline V gene. This CDR3 contains 17 residues. V shed 1 base, J shed 6 bases, and the junction held 10 bases outside the gene matches. The DNA of the CDR3 is TGCGCCAGCAGCCAAGCCCTAGGACAGGGTAGCCCCGGGGAGCTGTTTTTT. Residues: CASSQALGQGSPGELFF.

The genes are TRBV25-1 and TRBJ2-6, with D tentatively TRBD1 (6 bases). Per germline, CDR1 MGHDK and CDR2 SYGVNS. The CDR3 is 16 amino acids. The V end was cut by 1 base, the J end by 4 bases, with 11 bases between. This CDR3 is CASSESGHAGANVLTF. CDR3 nucleotides: TGTGCCAGCAGTGAATCGGGACATGCGGGGGCCAACGTCCTGACTTTC.

V is TRBV6-5 and J is TRBJ1-5, with D hard to call. The germline V gene has CDR1 MNHEY and CDR2 SVGAGI. There are 15 residues in the CDR3. The V end lost 4 bases, the J end lost 6 bases, and 16 bases lay between the germline ends. DNA for the CDR3: TGTGCCAGCAGTTCCCTCGGGGAAGGGCTTCAGCCCCAGCATTTT. It specifies CASSSLGEGLQPQHF.

This clone has more than one count but fewer than ten. The chain joins TRBV6-1 to TRBJ2-7; 13 bases line up with TRBD2. This CDR3 is 20 amino acids long. Germline V gene sequence: CDR1 MNHNS, CDR2 SASEGT. The ends lost 0 bases at V and 5 bases at J; junction bases unmatched: 16. The CDR3 sequence: CASSEAGGLAGAKGLHEQYF. The CDR3 DNA follows: TGTGCCAGCAGTGAAGCCGGAGGACTAGCGGGGGCTAAGGGCCTCCACGAGCAGTACTTC.

V and J are TRBV5-4 and TRBJ1-2; 8 bases match TRBD1. CDR3 length: 15 amino acids. Losses at the gene ends were 4 bases for V and 2 bases for J; bases not matched to a gene: 7. Germline values: CDR1 SGHNT, CDR2 YYREEE (reference sequence). The chain's CDR3 is CASSLRGPENYGYTF. The CDR3 nucleotides read TGTGCCAGCAGCCTCAGGGGGCCAGAGAACTATGGCTACACCTTC.

This clone was observed a handful of times. The chain employs TRBV6-5 and TRBJ1-6, with TRBD1 as a possible D gene (6 bases). Germline V lookup: CDR1 MNHEY, CDR2 SVGAGI. This CDR3 spans 14 amino acids. Trimming removed 5 bases from V and 7 bases from J, with 12 bases in between. CDR3 DNA sequence: TGTGCCAGCAGTGGACAGACCTTAAATTCACCCCTCCACTTT. It encodes CASSGQTLNSPLHF.

This chain joins TRBV5-6 and TRBJ2-2; tentative D call: TRBD2 (6 bases). Germline assignment: CDR1 SGHDT and CDR2 YYEEEE. Trimming stripped 0 bases from V and 7 bases from J, with 10 bases between. The CDR3 extends over 14 amino acids. This CDR3 is CASSLGGAVGELFF. For the CDR3, the DNA is TGTGCCAGCAGCTTGGGCGGGGCCGTCGGGGAGCTGTTTTTT.

The chain uses TRBV10-3 and TRBJ1-3; D remains ambiguous. CDR3 length equals 15 residues. Germline V CDR1 and CDR2: ENHRY, SYGVKD. Trimming removed 6 bases at V and 4 bases at J, with 16 bases between. The CDR3 protein is CAISPAGLGGNTIYF. The CDR3 DNA follows: TGTGCCATCAGCCCAGCCGGTCTGGGAGGAAACACCATATATTTT.

The chain has TRBV19 and TRBJ2-4; 8 bases match TRBD1. Germline CDR1 reads LNHDA; CDR2 reads SQIVND (reference sequence). With V trimmed by 5 bases and J by 4 bases, 4 bases remained unmatched. The CDR3 covers 14 residues. CDR3 DNA: TGTGCCAGTAGTTCGGACAGGGTAAAAAACATTCAGTACTTC. It codes for CASSSDRVKNIQYF. Complete variable domain (other parts from reference TRBV19 and TRBJ2-4): DGGITQSPKYLFRKEGQNVTLSCEQNLNHDAMYWYRQDPGQGLRLIYYSQIVNDFQKGDIAEGYSVSREKKESFPLTVTSAQKNPTAFYLCASSSDRVKNIQYFGAGTRLSVL.

This chain uses TRBV29-1 with TRBJ2-5, with a tentative D call TRBD2 (6 bases). CDR1 is SQVTM and CDR2 is ANQGSEA in the germline V gene. The CDR3 contains 13 residues. Trimming cost V 2 bases and J 4 bases, with 11 bases left between them. CDR3 region: CSVERQGGETQYF. The CDR3, as DNA: TGCAGCGTTGAACGGCAGGGAGGAGAGACCCAGTACTTC.

The rearrangement links TRBV9 to TRBJ2-7; possibly TRBD1 for D (5 bases). Trimming shortened V by 2 bases and J by 3 bases, and 15 bases separated the two germline ends. The germline V gene has CDR1 SGDLS and CDR2 YYNGEE. This CDR3 comprises 15 residues. The chain's CDR3 is CASSVSSTEIYEQYF. DNA for the CDR3: TGTGCCAGCAGCGTTTCCTCGACAGAAATCTACGAGCAGTACTTC.

The chain couples TRBV2 to TRBJ1-2, with TRBD1 matching 9 bases. The CDR3 spans 18 residues. Trimming took 6 bases from V and 3 from J; bases not matched to a gene: 17. In germline, CDR1 is SNHLY, CDR2 FYNNEI. This chain's CDR3 is CASRVGQGFDYVDYGYTF. Here the CDR3 DNA reads TGTGCCAGCAGGGTAGGACAGGGGTTTGATTATGTGGACTATGGCTACACCTTC.

This clone turned up a few times. The V gene is TRBV19, the J gene TRBJ1-1, with a possible D match to TRBD1 (5 bases). Trimming removed 1 base at V and 5 bases at J, with 14 bases between. Germline assignment: CDR1 LNHDA and CDR2 SQIVND (reference sequence). This CDR3 region has 15 residues. The CDR3 nucleotides are TGTGCCAGTAGTATAGGTTGGGGTGGGGCGACTGAAGCTTTCTTT. This sequence encodes CASSIGWGGATEAFF.

The V gene is TRBV6-5, the J gene TRBJ1-2, with 8 bases aligning to TRBD1. The CDR3 loop spans 14 amino acids. Per germline, CDR1 MNHEY and CDR2 SVGAGI. V trimming: 0 bases; J trimming: 4 bases; junction bases outside the gene matches: 1. For the CDR3, the DNA is TGTGCCAGCAGTTACTCCGACAGGGGCTATGGCTACACCTTC. Protein: CASSYSDRGYGYTF.

The gene calls are TRBV7-9 and TRBJ2-7; TRBD1 matches 7 bases. V lost 2 bases and J lost 7; bases outside the gene matches: 11. This CDR3 comprises 15 residues. Germline values: CDR1 SEHNR, CDR2 FQNEAQ (reference sequence). CDR3 protein: CASSLYGQVLEEQYF. The CDR3 DNA reads TGTGCCAGCAGCTTATACGGACAGGTCTTGGAAGAGCAGTACTTC.

V gene TRBV7-2 combines with J gene TRBJ2-1; TRBD2 matches 7 bases. With 5 bases clipped from V and 0 bases from J, the junction kept 10 bases outside the gene matches. The CDR3 is made up of 17 amino acids. Germline V gene data show CDR1 as SGHTA and CDR2 as FQGNSA. For the CDR3, the DNA is TGTGCCAGCAGCGAAAACCCAGCGGGAAGCTCCTACAATGAGCAGTTCTTC. Its protein is CASSENPAGSSYNEQFF. Based on the CDR3 plus reference TRBV7-2 and TRBJ2-1, the full variable domain is GAGVSQSPSNKVTEKGKDVELRCDPISGHTALYWYRQSLGQGLEFLIYFQGNSAPDKSGLPSDRFSAERTGGSVSTLTIQRTQQEDSAVYLCASSENPAGSSYNEQFFGPGTRLTVL.

This clone was seen more than once but under ten times. The chain combines TRBV6-4 with TRBJ2-1; D might be TRBD2 (5 bases). Trimming took off 8 bases at V and 12 bases at J, with 17 bases between the two ends. Germline V gene lookup returns CDR1 MRHNA and CDR2 SNTAGT. The CDR3 is made up of 12 amino acids. The CDR3, as DNA: TGTGCCAGCTCCCGGATAGGCGGAGGGCAGTTCTTC. It translates to CASSRIGGGQFF.

This clone appeared a single time. This chain links TRBV4-1 with TRBJ2-3; no clear D. CDR3 length equals 16 residues. The V gene's germline CDR1 is MGHRA and CDR2 YSYEKL. The V and J ends lost 0 bases and 2 bases respectively, with 12 bases between them. CDR3 in DNA: TGCGCCAGCAGCCAAGATGGCGGTGTAATCACAGATACGCAGTATTTT. This sequence encodes CASSQDGGVITDTQYF.

This chain links TRBV2 with TRBJ1-2; D might be TRBD1 (5 bases). The CDR3 has 12 residues. V was shortened by 3 bases and J by 3 bases, with 5 bases between the two germline ends. CDR1 and CDR2 from the germline V gene are SNHLY and FYNNEI. The CDR3: CASSEGDYGYTF. The CDR3 DNA reads as TGTGCCAGCAGTGAGGGGGACTATGGCTACACCTTC.

The V gene is TRBV4-3, the J gene TRBJ2-7; the D is unclear. From germline, CDR1 is LGHNA and CDR2 YSLEER. With 1 base removed from V and 2 bases from J, the gap between germline ends came to 12 bases. CDR3 length: 15 amino acids. CDR3 residues: CASSQGPGKTYEQYF. DNA for the CDR3: TGCGCCAGCAGCCAAGGGCCGGGCAAAACCTACGAGCAGTACTTC.

CDR3 loop: CASSSTHRGAPYGYTF. CDR3 nucleotide sequence: TGTGCCAGCAGTTCGACTCACAGGGGAGCCCCCTATGGCTACACCTTC. The chain links TRBV27 to TRBJ1-2; 7 nucleotides match TRBD1. This CDR3 is 16 amino acids long. Germline values: CDR1 MNHEY, CDR2 SMNVEV (reference sequence). Trimming cost V 4 bases and J 4 bases; bases outside gene matches: 12.

This clone appeared a few times. The CDR3 loop reads CASSLDTGRNYGYTF. Here the CDR3 DNA reads TGCGCCAGCAGCTTGGACACGGGGCGTAACTATGGCTACACCTTC. The chain recombines TRBV5-1 with TRBJ1-2; a possible D gene is TRBD1 (5 bases). Per germline, CDR1 SGHRS and CDR2 YFSETQ. The CDR3 extends over 15 amino acids. Trimming removed 0 bases at V and 1 base at J, with 10 bases between. Drawing the rest from reference TRBV5-1 and TRBJ1-2, the complete variable domain is KAGVTQTPRYLIKTRGQQVTLSCSPISGHRSVSWYQQTPGQGLQFLFEYFSETQRNKGNFPGRFSGRQFSNSRSEMNVSTLELGDSALYLCASSLDTGRNYGYTFGSGTRLTVV.

V is TRBV5-5 and J is TRBJ1-3; D is uncertain. Germline CDR1 SGHKS, CDR2 YYEKEE (reference sequence). V was clipped by 1 base and J by 0 bases, with 8 bases between them. The CDR3 is made up of 15 amino acids. The CDR3 spells CASSLSPLSGNTIYF. CDR3 DNA sequence: TGTGCCAGCAGCTTGTCTCCCCTCTCTGGAAACACCATATATTTT.

This clone came up a few times. The chain recombines TRBV5-1 with TRBJ1-1; TRBD1 matches at 7 bases. The CDR3 contains 14 residues. The junction had 3 bases not matched to a gene; V was cut back by 4 bases and J by 0 bases. Germline V gene data show CDR1 as SGHRS and CDR2 as YFSETQ. As DNA, the CDR3 is TGCGCCAGCAGCACGGGACAGCTGAACACTGAAGCTTTCTTT. Translated, it gives CASSTGQLNTEAFF.

This clone was recorded a few times. The chain joins TRBV30 to TRBJ1-1; D not resolved. Germline CDR1 GTSNPN, CDR2 SVGIG (reference sequence). The ends were cut back, 0 bases at V and 0 bases at J, with 8 bases in the middle. This CDR3 is built from 14 residues. The CDR3 bases are TGTGCCTGGAGTGTAATGGTAATGAACACTGAAGCTTTCTTT. Translating it yields CAWSVMVMNTEAFF.

The chain is built from TRBV30 and TRBJ2-4; 8 positions match TRBD1. From germline, CDR1 is GTSNPN and CDR2 SVGIG (reference sequence). The CDR3 sequence is 13 residues long. J was trimmed by 8 bases and V by 4 bases; bases with no gene match: 7. Here the CDR3 reads CAWNLGQGDIQYF. In DNA, the CDR3 is TGTGCCTGGAATCTCGGACAGGGAGACATTCAGTACTTC.

The chain carries TRBV6-1 and TRBJ2-5, with D possibly matching TRBD2 (6 bases). Germline lookup yields CDR1 MNHNS and CDR2 SASEGT. This CDR3 contains 14 residues. Between the trimmed V and J ends, which lost 6 bases and 0 bases, there was a span of 11 bases. CDR3 protein: CASRTGVHQETQYF. The CDR3 DNA sequence: TGTGCCAGCAGAACGGGGGTGCACCAAGAGACCCAGTACTTC.